Shown below are 29 T cell receptor beta chains from a single sample sequenced in a study of shared clonotypes between healthy human individuals (dated by TCRdb to about 2020). Library method: the immunoSEQ multiplex PCR assay. Here the immuneACCESS table is served through TCRdb, limited to in-frame sequences with V and J called. Missing clones are a known gap in these copies; in checked studies unresolved V genes cover under half, and the rest lacks a known reason. Across this sample there are approximately 1.1 million clones, with 75% to 80% seen only once. Clones ranked in the top ten supply around 0.47% of the sample. Sequencing was carried out using memory CD4+ T cells from PBMCs. This specimen's cell subset or site label, per the study, means: CD45RA-negative fraction. These TCRs come from a man between 18 and 35 years old in good health. Some clones in this sample may be carry-over from other donors' samples.

V and J are TRBV7-8 and TRBJ1-4; 7 positions agree with TRBD1. J gave up 2 bases and V 4 bases, and 4 bases lay outside the gene matches. The CDR3 runs 15 residues. The V gene's germline CDR1 is SGHVS and CDR2 FQNEAQ. CDR3 nucleotides: TGTGCCAGCAGCTCCAGGGGGGTTACTAATGAAAAACTGTTTTTT. It codes for CASSSRGVTNEKLFF.

The chain employs TRBV5-4 and TRBJ1-1; 8 bases line up with TRBD1. Germline V gene sequence: CDR1 SGHNT, CDR2 YYREEE (reference sequence). This CDR3 spans 16 amino acids. Trimming removed 4 bases from V and 5 bases from J; junction bases left unmatched: 13. CDR3: CASSPTTQGESTEAFF. In DNA, the CDR3 is TGTGCCAGCAGCCCCACTACACAGGGGGAAAGTACTGAAGCTTTCTTT.

The DNA for the CDR3 is TGTGCCAGCGTAAGGGGGTCTAATGAAAAACTGTTTTTT. This encodes CASVRGSNEKLFF. V gene TRBV6-1 combines with J gene TRBJ1-4; tentative D call: TRBD1 (6 bases). V lost 8 bases to trimming and J lost 3 bases, with 10 bases between them. This CDR3 has 13 amino acids. CDR1 MNHNS and CDR2 SASEGT come from the germline V gene.

V is TRBV4-1 and J is TRBJ1-4; 9 bases line up with TRBD1. The CDR3 is made up of 15 amino acids. J was trimmed by 4 bases and V by 4 bases; bases with no gene match: 4. CDR1 MGHRA and CDR2 YSYEKL come from the germline V gene. CDR3 amino acids: CASSLGQGNNEKLFF. In DNA, the CDR3 is TGCGCCAGCAGCCTGGGACAGGGCAATAATGAAAAACTGTTTTTT.

V gene TRBV9 combines with J gene TRBJ2-3; weak D call: TRBD2 (5 bases). The length of the CDR3 is 15 residues. Trimming left V 4 bases short and J 4 bases short, with 16 bases between. Germline assignment: CDR1 SGDLS and CDR2 YYNGEE. This CDR3 reads CASSPGVVEADTQYF. For the CDR3, the DNA is TGTGCCAGCAGCCCCGGAGTAGTGGAGGCAGATACGCAGTATTTT.

V and J are TRBV6-1 and TRBJ2-2; a possible D gene is TRBD2 (5 bases). Trimming left V 1 base short and J 9 bases short, with 18 bases between. The CDR3 contains 16 residues. In germline, CDR1 is MNHNS, CDR2 SASEGT. The DNA for the CDR3 is TGTGCCAGCAGTGAAGATGGAGGAGCGGCCAGGAGGGAGCTGTTTTTT. This sequence encodes CASSEDGGAARRELFF.

This clone was seen ten or more times. The chain joins TRBV19 to TRBJ1-2; D may be TRBD1 (5 bases). The CDR3 has 16 amino acids. The germline V and J ends were trimmed by 6 bases and 8 bases, with 25 bases remaining between them. The germline V gene has CDR1 LNHDA and CDR2 SQIVND (reference sequence). The CDR3 sequence: CASSQRGDRQAFGYTF. CDR3 bases: TGTGCCAGTAGCCAGAGAGGGGACCGCCAGGCGTTCGGCTACACCTTC.

As concerns this clone: At one of its ends the junction is not consistent with the germline gene, which may arise from a read error. This sequence joins TRBV23-1 and TRBJ1-1; D call uncertain. TRBV23-1 is annotated as an ORF whose role is uncertain. This CDR3 comprises 9 residues. The CDR3: CASSQHLFF. Here the CDR3 DNA reads TGCGCCAGCAGTCAACACCTTTTTTTT.

The gene calls are TRBV7-2 and TRBJ1-3; TRBD1 matches 10 bases. Germline assignment: CDR1 SGHTA and CDR2 FQGNSA. The trim removed 0 bases at V and 6 bases at J, leaving 5 bases unmatched. CDR3 length equals 16 residues. The CDR3 region is CASSLAPGTGENTIYF. The CDR3 region has the DNA TGTGCCAGCAGCTTAGCTCCCGGGACAGGGGAAAACACCATATATTTT.

The rearrangement joins TRBV6-1 to TRBJ2-7; tentative D call: TRBD2 (7 bases). Germline CDR1 MNHNS, CDR2 SASEGT. The CDR3 is 12 amino acids. V lost 8 bases, J lost 3 bases, and 11 bases lay in between. The CDR3: CASYRDYYEQYF. CDR3 nucleotides: TGTGCCAGCTACAGGGACTACTACGAGCAGTACTTC.

V usage is TRBV2 and J usage is TRBJ1-1; D not resolved. Germline values: CDR1 SNHLY, CDR2 FYNNEI. Trimming removed 6 bases at V and 1 base at J, with 6 bases between. The CDR3 extends over 12 amino acids. The CDR3 DNA reads TGTGCCAGCAGGAACAGGAACACTGAAGCTTTCTTT. This encodes CASRNRNTEAFF.

The chain links TRBV7-9 to TRBJ2-2; 7 bases align to TRBD1. The germline V gene has CDR1 SEHNR and CDR2 FQNEAQ (reference sequence). CDR3 length: 15 residues. Trimming at V came to 5 bases and at J to 4 bases, leaving 7 bases not matched to a gene. The CDR3 sequence is CASSLRDRVTGELFF. As DNA, the CDR3 is TGTGCCAGCAGCCTCCGGGACAGAGTCACCGGGGAGCTGTTTTTT.

V and J are TRBV28 and TRBJ1-2, with 11 bases matching TRBD1. The germline gives CDR1 MDHEN, CDR2 SYDVKM. The J segment lost 8 bases and the V segment lost 5 bases, leaving 7 bases of the junction unmatched. This CDR3 comprises 14 residues. The CDR3 bases are TGTGCCAGCAGTCCTGGGACAGGGGGAAGAGGCTACACCTTC. Translated, it gives CASSPGTGGRGYTF.

The V and J genes are TRBV18 and TRBJ1-1, with D possibly matching TRBD1 (6 bases). The CDR3 is 13 amino acids. Per the germline V gene, CDR1 is KGHSH and CDR2 is LQKENI. V was pared by 5 bases and J by 11 bases, with 18 bases between. Written as DNA, the CDR3 is TGTGCCAGCTCATTACAGGGCAGGGAGACGGCTTTCTTT. This gives the protein CASSLQGRETAFF.

This clone came up once. V usage is TRBV18 and J usage is TRBJ1-1; D gene unclear. CDR3 length equals 13 residues. Between the trimmed V and J ends, which lost 1 base and 4 bases, there was a span of 7 bases. Germline values: CDR1 KGHSH, CDR2 LQKENI. CDR3 residues: CASSPRAGTEAFF. The CDR3 region has the DNA TGTGCCAGCTCACCACGCGCGGGCACTGAAGCTTTCTTT.

This clone was detected a few times. V gene TRBV25-1 combines with J gene TRBJ1-1; TRBD1 matches 9 bases. CDR3 length: 13 amino acids. Germline V gene lookup returns CDR1 MGHDK and CDR2 SYGVNS. J gave up 5 bases and V 6 bases, and 4 bases lay outside the gene matches. The CDR3 coding sequence is TGTGCCAGCAGGAGGACAGGGGAGACTGAAGCTTTCTTT. Its protein product is CASRRTGETEAFF.

This clone is a singleton in its sample. The chain combines TRBV9 with TRBJ2-1, with TRBD2 matching 11 bases. The CDR3 covers 13 residues. Trimming at V came to 4 bases and at J to 10 bases, leaving 4 bases not matched to a gene. The germline CDR1 and CDR2 sequences are SGDLS and YYNGEE. The CDR3 protein is CASSTRLAGEQFF. CDR3 nucleotide sequence: TGTGCCAGCAGCACCCGACTAGCGGGAGAGCAGTTCTTC.

The V call is TRBV7-9, the J call TRBJ2-7; TRBD2 might be the D (5 bases). Trimming cost V 6 bases and J 3 bases, with 9 bases left between them. Germline CDR1 is SEHNR and CDR2 is FQNEAQ (reference sequence). The CDR3 loop spans 12 amino acids. The CDR3 DNA reads TGTGCCAGCAGTTGGACTCTCTACGAGCAGTACTTC. Its protein product is CASSWTLYEQYF.

The rearrangement joins TRBV27 to TRBJ1-1, with D unresolved. Germline V lookup: CDR1 MNHEY, CDR2 SMNVEV (reference sequence). Between the trimmed V and J ends, which lost 6 bases and 1 base, there was a span of 9 bases. The CDR3 runs 13 residues. The CDR3 loop is CASRFQGNTEAFF. The CDR3 coding sequence is TGTGCCAGCAGGTTTCAAGGGAACACTGAAGCTTTCTTT.

Only a few counts were recorded for this clone. The rearrangement joins TRBV29-1 to TRBJ2-4; D tentatively reads TRBD1 or TRBD2 (5 bases each). This CDR3 is 15 amino acids long. CDR1 is SQVTM and CDR2 is ANQGSEA in the germline V gene. Trimming shortened V by 4 bases and J by 7 bases, and 20 bases separated the two germline ends. The CDR3 sequence: CSVGLAGTSGNIQYF. The CDR3 nucleotides read TGCAGCGTTGGCCTAGCAGGGACCTCGGGGAACATTCAGTACTTC.

The V gene is TRBV2, the J gene TRBJ1-1, with unresolved D. Germline V gene data show CDR1 as SNHLY and CDR2 as FYNNEI. The CDR3 is made up of 13 amino acids. The V gene lost 4 bases and the J gene lost 4 bases, with 10 bases spanning the gap. CDR3 DNA sequence: TGTGCCAGCAGTGTGGCAGTCGGCACTGAAGCTTTCTTT. As protein: CASSVAVGTEAFF.

The V and J genes are TRBV29-1 and TRBJ1-2, with D unresolved. Germline CDR1 and CDR2: SQVTM and ANQGSEA. V lost 3 bases and J 10 bases, leaving 18 bases between the germline ends. The CDR3 sequence is 13 residues long. The CDR3 DNA follows: TGCAGCGTTGATTCGTCCGCGGGGAATGACTACACCTTC. It codes for CSVDSSAGNDYTF.

The rearrangement joins TRBV19 to TRBJ1-2; 9 bases map to TRBD1. The V gene's germline CDR1 is LNHDA and CDR2 SQIVND (reference sequence). J was trimmed by 1 base and V by 8 bases; bases with no gene match: 5. This CDR3 is built from 14 residues. CDR3 DNA sequence: TGTGCCAGTCGGGGGACAGGGTTTAACTATGGCTACACCTTC. It specifies CASRGTGFNYGYTF. The full variable domain, completed using reference TRBV19 and TRBJ1-2, is DGGITQSPKYLFRKEGQNVTLSCEQNLNHDAMYWYRQDPGQGLRLIYYSQIVNDFQKGDIAEGYSVSREKKESFPLTVTSAQKNPTAFYLCASRGTGFNYGYTFGSGTRLTVV.

As for this clone: This same CDR3 is encoded by further DNA sequences in the sample. The chain is built from TRBV28 and TRBJ2-3, with unresolved D. V lost 7 bases, J lost 1 base, and 3 bases lay in between. Germline V gene sequence: CDR1 MDHEN, CDR2 SYDVKM. The CDR3 is 11 amino acids. The CDR3 reads CASKGTDTQYF. The CDR3 DNA follows: TGTGCCAGCAAAGGCACAGATACGCAGTATTTT.

Comments on this clone: Since a far larger clone is one base different, this is likely a read error. V and J are TRBV27 and TRBJ2-5, with D uncertain. Germline V CDR1 and CDR2: MNHEY, SMNVEV (reference sequence). This CDR3 region has 12 residues. Trimming removed 4 bases at V and 0 bases at J, with 3 bases between. CDR3 loop: CASSSYQETQYF. The CDR3, as DNA: TGTGCCAGCAGTTCGTACCAAGAGACCCAGTACTTC.

This clone was recorded a few times. The genes are TRBV4-1 and TRBJ2-2; TRBD2 might be the D (5 bases). The CDR3 contains 14 residues. Germline CDR1 is MGHRA and CDR2 is YSYEKL. V shed 4 bases and J shed 7 bases, with 13 bases lying between them. DNA for the CDR3: TGCGCCAGCAGCCCAGAGGGCGAGGACGGGGAGCTGTTTTTT. Translating it yields CASSPEGEDGELFF.

There are a few counts of this clone. The V gene is TRBV6-1, the J gene TRBJ1-4, with 8 positions matching TRBD1. CDR1 MNHNS and CDR2 SASEGT come from the germline V gene. After removal of 6 bases from V and 4 bases from J, the junction contained 4 bases not matched to a gene. The CDR3 loop spans 14 amino acids. The CDR3 loop is CASSRQGSNEKLFF. The DNA of the CDR3 is TGTGCCAGCAGCCGACAGGGGAGTAATGAAAAACTGTTTTTT.

The sample holds many counts of this clone. The gene calls are TRBV2 and TRBJ2-7; 9 bases map to TRBD1. V lost 4 bases, J lost 2 bases, and 9 bases stayed unmatched. Germline V CDR1 and CDR2: SNHLY, FYNNEI. The CDR3 has 16 amino acids. This CDR3 is CASSGGRGQGAYEQYF. The CDR3 DNA sequence: TGTGCCAGCAGTGGGGGTCGGGGACAGGGAGCCTACGAGCAGTACTTC.

This chain joins TRBV28 and TRBJ2-7, with 8 positions matching TRBD2. Germline-derived CDR1 and CDR2 are MDHEN and SYDVKM. V was clipped by 5 bases and J by 1 base; unmatched bases: 7. CDR3 size: 15 residues. The CDR3 sequence: CASSPVAGPSYEQYF. Here the CDR3 DNA reads TGTGCCAGCAGTCCAGTAGCGGGACCATCCTACGAGCAGTACTTC.